One sample yielded the 25 T cell receptor beta chains listed below, sequenced in a study of cytomegalovirus exposure and HLA in healthy donors. 13 Jbeta primers and 60 Vbeta primers were used for the PCR. Clones were read by immunoSEQ multiplex PCR, and TCRdb kept only the in-frame ones, dropping some. Seen here are 50,000 to 75,000 clones, roughly 77% observed once, and the top ten hold 6.8%. Sequencing used PBMCs. All receptors derive from a man younger than 40 in good health and CMV-seropositive.

The chain is built from TRBV4-2 and TRBJ1-5; possibly TRBD1 for D (5 bases). The V gene lost 0 bases and the J gene lost 1 base, with 7 bases spanning the gap. CDR3 length: 15 residues. The germline gives CDR1 LGHNA, CDR2 YNFKEQ. The CDR3 sequence is CASSQDGASNQPQHF. CDR3 in DNA: TGTGCCAGCAGCCAAGATGGGGCGAGCAATCAGCCCCAGCATTTT.

The chain recombines TRBV5-1 with TRBJ1-2; D not certain. The CDR3 is made up of 15 amino acids. The V end was cut by 3 bases, the J end by 4 bases, with 16 bases between. The germline V gene encodes CDR1 SGHRS and CDR2 YFSETQ. This CDR3 reads CASSSQSLGGYGYTF. The CDR3 DNA sequence: TGCGCCAGCAGCTCCCAATCGCTGGGAGGCTATGGCTACACCTTC.

The genes are TRBV7-9 and TRBJ2-1; the D is unclear. The CDR3 has 15 residues. The V gene lost 4 bases and the J gene lost 4 bases, with 14 bases spanning the gap. Germline CDR1 reads SEHNR; CDR2 reads FQNEAQ (reference sequence). In nucleotides, the CDR3 is TGTGCCAGCAGCTACCCCCGGGTCCTATACAATGAGCAGTTCTTC. This sequence encodes CASSYPRVLYNEQFF.

The chain has TRBV10-3 and TRBJ2-7, with 9 bases that match TRBD1. The CDR3 length is 13 residues. J was trimmed by 3 bases and V by 7 bases; bases with no gene match: 4. Germline V gene lookup returns CDR1 ENHRY and CDR2 SYGVKD. The chain's CDR3 is CAITPGQGYEQYF. CDR3 DNA: TGTGCCATCACCCCGGGACAGGGCTACGAGCAGTACTTC.

The chain is built from TRBV4-2 and TRBJ1-2; 8 nucleotides agree with TRBD1. Trimming cost V 1 base and J 7 bases; bases outside gene matches: 2. There are 13 residues in the CDR3. CDR1 LGHNA and CDR2 YNFKEQ come from the germline V gene. CDR3 sequence (DNA): TGTGCCAGCAGCCAAGGGACAGGGCGTGGCTACACCTTC. This gives the protein CASSQGTGRGYTF.

The chain joins TRBV4-2 to TRBJ1-2; a weak D match, TRBD1 (5 bases). The V gene's germline CDR1 is LGHNA and CDR2 YNFKEQ. V was pared by 3 bases and J by 0 bases, with 23 bases between. CDR3 size: 19 residues. The DNA of the CDR3 is TGTGCCAGCAGCCAGGATCGCCTGGGGGGTGCCAAAGCTAACTATGGCTACACCTTC. Its translation is CASSQDRLGGAKANYGYTF.

This chain joins TRBV5-6 and TRBJ2-7; 11 bases fit TRBD2. CDR3 length: 17 amino acids. The germline V gene encodes CDR1 SGHDT and CDR2 YYEEEE. V gave up 0 bases and J gave up 4 bases; unmatched junction bases: 9. CDR3 sequence (DNA): TGTGCCAGCAGCTTGGCGCCTAGCGGGGGGTTTTCTTACGAGCAGTACTTC. Residues: CASSLAPSGGFSYEQYF.

The V gene is TRBV7-2, the J gene TRBJ1-1; no firm D call. Germline V gives CDR1 SGHTA, CDR2 FQGNSA. The CDR3 totals 14 residues. V was shortened by 3 bases and J by 11 bases, with 19 bases between the two germline ends. The CDR3 is CASSFNIAAPGAFF. In DNA form, the CDR3 reads TGTGCCAGCAGCTTTAATATAGCCGCACCGGGGGCTTTCTTT.

The rearrangement uses TRBV28 and TRBJ1-1, with 9 bases fitting TRBD1. The CDR3 consists of 16 residues. Germline loops: CDR1 MDHEN, CDR2 SYDVKM. Trimming took 5 bases from V and 5 from J; bases not matched to a gene: 12. CDR3 sequence: CASSTGGLTQGTEAFF. In nucleotides, the CDR3 is TGTGCCAGCAGTACAGGGGGCCTTACCCAGGGGACTGAAGCTTTCTTT.

The chain joins TRBV5-4 to TRBJ1-1; tentative D call: TRBD1 (5 bases). Germline V gives CDR1 SGHNT, CDR2 YYREEE (reference sequence). V dropped 4 bases and J dropped 3 bases, with 13 bases sitting between them. The CDR3 covers 14 residues. Here the CDR3 reads CASSRSGGHTEAFF. CDR3 nucleotide sequence: TGTGCCAGCAGCCGGTCGGGGGGACACACTGAAGCTTTCTTT.

The CDR3 loop is CASSLEGTGRNYGYTF. The CDR3 coding sequence is TGCGCCAGCAGCTTGGAAGGGACAGGTAGAAACTATGGCTACACCTTC. This rearrangement joins TRBV5-1 to TRBJ1-2, with TRBD1 matching 8 bases. Per germline, CDR1 SGHRS and CDR2 YFSETQ. This CDR3 region has 16 residues. V was clipped by 0 bases and J by 2 bases; unmatched bases: 6.

This clone has just one count. This rearrangement joins TRBV28 to TRBJ1-1; TRBD1 is a possible D gene (6 bases). The CDR3 runs to 15 residues. Germline CDR1 and CDR2: MDHEN and SYDVKM. V was pared by 7 bases and J by 3 bases, with 18 bases between. The CDR3 coding sequence is TGTGCCAGCATCGACAGGCCCCCCCAGGACACTGAAGCTTTCTTT. This gives the protein CASIDRPPQDTEAFF.

The chain recombines TRBV6-1 with TRBJ1-5; tentative D call: TRBD1 (5 bases). The CDR3 runs to 13 residues. Germline assignment: CDR1 MNHNS and CDR2 SASEGT. V was trimmed by 3 bases and J by 7 bases, leaving 10 bases between them. The DNA for the CDR3 is TGTGCCAGCAGTGACAGGGCGAGGCAGCCCCAGCATTTT. As protein: CASSDRARQPQHF.

The chain has TRBV2 and TRBJ1-4, with D perhaps matching TRBD1 (5 bases). CDR3 length equals 15 residues. CDR1 and CDR2 (germline): SNHLY, FYNNEI. Trimming cost V 7 bases and J 0 bases, with 12 bases left between them. The CDR3 protein is CASTESRATNEKLFF. CDR3 DNA: TGTGCCAGCACGGAATCCAGGGCAACTAATGAAAAACTGTTTTTT.

This clone was detected only once. The chain combines TRBV30 with TRBJ1-3; D perhaps matches TRBD1 (5 bases). The germline CDR1 and CDR2 sequences are GTSNPN and SVGIG (reference sequence). This CDR3 has 13 amino acids. V was cut by 5 bases and J by 4 bases, with 12 bases left in between. DNA for the CDR3: TGTGCCTGGGTCAGGGTAGGAGGAAACACCATATATTTT. Translation: CAWVRVGGNTIYF.

The chain joins TRBV6-1 to TRBJ1-3; D unresolved. Per the germline V gene, CDR1 is MNHNS and CDR2 is SASEGT. This CDR3 comprises 16 residues. Trimming took off 0 bases at V and 1 base at J, with 10 bases between the two ends. CDR3: CASSEAFHGSGNTIYF. The CDR3 DNA sequence: TGTGCCAGCAGTGAAGCCTTTCACGGTTCTGGAAACACCATATATTTT.

The genes are TRBV4-1 and TRBJ2-4; D not resolved. The CDR3 loop spans 18 amino acids. Germline assignment: CDR1 MGHRA and CDR2 YSYEKL. The ends were cut back, 1 base at V and 3 bases at J, with 19 bases in the middle. The CDR3 spells CASSQVTSGLLGKNIQYF. CDR3 nucleotides: TGCGCCAGCAGCCAAGTGACGTCAGGCCTCCTCGGCAAAAACATTCAGTACTTC.

This clone was counted a few times. The rearrangement uses TRBV6-5 and TRBJ2-7, with TRBD1 identical over 10 bases. V was pared by 6 bases and J by 5 bases, with 7 bases of the junction left unmatched. CDR1 and CDR2 (germline): MNHEY, SVGAGI. The CDR3 has 14 residues. The DNA for the CDR3 is TGTGCCAGCAGAGCCGGGACAGGGGTCAACGAGCAGTACTTC. Translating it yields CASRAGTGVNEQYF.

The rearrangement uses TRBV6-5 and TRBJ2-5; D unclear. CDR3 length: 11 residues. Germline values: CDR1 MNHEY, CDR2 SVGAGI. V lost 2 bases, J lost 5 bases, and 3 bases lay in between. The CDR3 is CASSYAETQYF. The CDR3 DNA sequence: TGTGCCAGCAGTTACGCGGAGACCCAGTACTTC.

V and J are TRBV11-2 and TRBJ1-6, with TRBD1 matching 8 bases. The CDR3 length is 15 residues. In germline, CDR1 is SGHAT, CDR2 FQNNGV. V lost 2 bases to trimming and J lost 6 bases; unmatched junction nucleotides: 3. CDR3 sequence (DNA): TGTGCCAGCAGCTTACAGGGGGCGCGTAATTCACCCCTCCACTTT. It codes for CASSLQGARNSPLHF.

Concerning this clone itself: The same CDR3 arises from other DNA sequences in this sample as well. The V gene is TRBV6-1, the J gene TRBJ2-7; D perhaps matches TRBD1 (6 bases). The ends were cut back, 10 bases at V and 11 bases at J, with 21 bases in the middle. Per germline, CDR1 MNHNS and CDR2 SASEGT. The CDR3 covers 12 residues. The CDR3 spells CATNLGQGKEYF. The CDR3 DNA reads as TGTGCCACCAACCTTGGGCAGGGGAAGGAGTACTTC.

The chain is built from TRBV11-2 and TRBJ2-5; perhaps TRBD1 as D (6 bases). The germline V gene has CDR1 SGHAT and CDR2 FQNNGV. Trimming cost V 3 bases and J 2 bases, with 13 bases left between them. The CDR3 length is 15 residues. The CDR3 nucleotides are TGTGCCAGCAGCTTTCTGGGGGCCCGACAAGAGACCCAGTACTTC. Translating it yields CASSFLGARQETQYF.

The rearrangement uses TRBV6-1 and TRBJ2-3; 7 bases map to TRBD1. The CDR3 consists of 14 residues. CDR1 is MNHNS, CDR2 SASEGT, per germline. The trim removed 6 bases at V and 2 bases at J, leaving 5 bases unmatched. The CDR3 DNA reads TGTGCCAGCAGGCTGACAGGGCCCACAGATACGCAGTATTTT. It yields the protein CASRLTGPTDTQYF.

The chain carries TRBV18 and TRBJ2-7; TRBD1 matches at 7 bases. The CDR3 runs 12 residues. Germline loops: CDR1 KGHSH, CDR2 LQKENI. The trim removed 3 bases at V and 6 bases at J, leaving 2 bases unmatched. The CDR3 DNA is TGTGCCAGCTCACCTACAGGGGCCGAGCAGTACTTC. This translates into CASSPTGAEQYF.

The V and J genes are TRBV9 and TRBJ2-7, with TRBD1 matching 7 bases. Germline assignment: CDR1 SGDLS and CDR2 YYNGEE. Germline trimming cut 3 bases from V and 5 bases from J; bases unmatched to any gene: 8. The CDR3 has 14 amino acids. In nucleotides, the CDR3 is TGTGCCAGCAGCGCCGGGACAGTTCTTAACGAGCAGTACTTC. It encodes CASSAGTVLNEQYF. The full variable domain, with the rest looked up from reference TRBV9 and TRBJ2-7, is DSGVTQTPKHLITATGQRVTLRCSPRSGDLSVYWYQQSLDQGLQFLIQYYNGEERAKGNILERFSAQQFPDLHSELNLSSLELGDSALYFCASSAGTVLNEQYFGPGTRLTVT.